This TCR beta chain was retrieved from a study of blood T cell repertoires in COVID-19. Across the whole study: Spain, Italy and the United States supplied samples that represented acute and convalescent COVID-19. PBMCs, B-cell-depleted T cells, or T cells provided the cDNA or gDNA that made up the material.

The length of the CDR3 is 13 residues. CDR1 GTSNPN and CDR2 SVGIG come from the germline V gene (reference sequence). The V gene lost 2 bases and the J gene lost 0 bases, with 7 bases spanning the gap. This table comes from immunoSEQ multiplex PCR, and its TCRdb copy is limited to in-frame clones, with some not included. The table shows 250,000 to 300,000 clones, with approximately 83% occurring only once. The V call is TRBV30, the J call TRBJ1-1; no clear D. The sequenced sample consisted of peripheral blood. The receptor was derived from a woman in her 70s with acute or convalescent COVID-19. The CDR3 DNA reads as TGTGCCTGGAGTCTGAGTATGAACACTGAAGCTTTCTTT. It translates to CAWSLSMNTEAFF.